This T cell receptor (beta chain) came from a study of vaccination and CD4 T cells after COVID-19. This clonotype turned up a few times. Its antigen is not identified. CD4+ T cells that had been cultured provided DNA sequenced with the Oncomine TCR Beta short-read assay. Cultured CD4+ T cells yielded the extracted genomic DNA. TCRdb processed the PCR reads anew with MiXCR; each CDR3 protein has one entry. The sample holds about 15,000 distinct CDR3 sequences, under 45% seen once. Treatment indicated: approximately 11-day PBMC culture with coronavirus spike peptide pools or control peptides (ViraFEST assay). Patients returned positive PCR results between March and December 2020, earlier than US Alpha, Beta and Delta variants. The CDR3 is 14 amino acids. Looked up from germline, CDR1 is MNHNS and CDR2 is SASEGT. Trimming removed 8 bases at V and 7 bases at J, with 18 bases between.

Sequencing input: cultured CD4+ T cells from blood. The clonotype originates from a human donor with COVID-19. The chain has TRBV6-1 and TRBJ1-5; D gene unclear. The CDR3: CASPGPDLWQPQHF. CDR3 sequence (DNA): TGTGCCAGCCCTGGGCCAGACCTTTGGCAGCCCCAGCATTTT.